The source of this T cell receptor (beta chain) is a study of blood T cell repertoires in COVID-19. Study in general: PBMCs, B-cell-depleted T cells, or T cells were the source of the cDNA or gDNA that made up the material.

The Seattle patients, enrolled during active infection, were followed longitudinally. The assay was immunoSEQ multiplex PCR, and TCRdb's table has in-frame clones only and misses some. The sample includes more than 250,000 clones, about 87% of them seen just once. Germline CDR1 reads MNHEY; CDR2 reads SVGAGI. This CDR3 has 14 amino acids. V dropped 6 bases and J dropped 4; count of bases not matched to a gene: 7. Sequencing used peripheral blood. This clonotype originated in a woman in her forties or fifties with COVID-19, enrolled during active disease. V gene TRBV6-5 combines with J gene TRBJ1-1, with 8 nucleotides matching TRBD1. CDR3 nucleotide sequence: TGTGCCAGCAGGACGGACAGGGTTGGCACTGAAGCTTTCTTT. This translates into CASRTDRVGTEAFF.